The 21 T cell receptor beta chains below were found in one sample sequenced in a study of T cells expressing NK-cell markers. Reanalyzing the 5' RACE reads, TCRdb keeps one entry per CDR3 protein, without DNA. The listing records about 160,000 distinct CDR3 sequences. Material: blood T cells: a sorted CD56 or NKG2C T cell subset, CD4+ or CD8+ T cells, or bulk PBMC T cells (not recorded which). The receptors come from a woman aged 18 to 75 in good health.

The V gene is TRBV29-1, the J gene TRBJ1-1. Germline loops: CDR1 SQVTM, CDR2 ANQGSEA. The CDR3 covers 12 residues. CDR3 amino acids: CSVGYRNTEAFF.

This chain joins TRBV6-1 and TRBJ2-3; the D call of TRBD2 rests on TCRdb alone, since no DNA is present to check it. CDR1 is MNHNS, CDR2 SASEGT, per germline. The length of the CDR3 is 15 residues. The CDR3 is CASTLLGLSTDTQYF.

The chain employs TRBV12-3 or TRBV12-4 and TRBJ1-2; TCRdb's D gene call, TRBD1, goes unchecked for lack of DNA. The CDR3 loop spans 15 amino acids. This CDR3 reads CASSQAAGTGKGYTF.

This chain's CDR3 is CATRRGEETQYF. V usage is TRBV25-1 and J usage is TRBJ2-5; checking the TCRdb D call of TRBD1 is not possible without DNA. CDR1 is MGHDK, CDR2 SYGVNS, per germline. The CDR3 has 12 residues.

The chain uses TRBV13 and TRBJ1-3; the TRBD1 assignment by TCRdb is unverifiable without DNA. Germline-derived CDR1 and CDR2 are PRHDT and FYEKMQ (reference sequence). The CDR3 covers 14 residues. The CDR3 loop reads CASSHRQGGNTIYF.

This chain connects TRBV18 to TRBJ2-1; checking the TCRdb D call of TRBD2 is not possible without DNA. The length of the CDR3 is 18 residues. The V gene's germline CDR1 is KGHSH and CDR2 LQKENI. CDR3 protein: CASSPVFAAGGIDNEQFF.

The chain links TRBV3-1 to TRBJ1-5. This CDR3 is built from 15 residues. The germline V gene has CDR1 LGHDT and CDR2 YNNKEL (reference sequence). CDR3 residues: CASSQDYTNNQPQHF.

The chain has TRBV29-1 and TRBJ2-1. Germline V gives CDR1 SQVTM, CDR2 ANQGSEA. The CDR3 totals 11 residues. The chain's CDR3 is CSVRIYNEQFF.

The gene calls are TRBV28 and TRBJ2-7; TCRdb calls TRBD1, which cannot be checked without DNA. The germline V gene encodes CDR1 MDHEN and CDR2 SYDVKM. This CDR3 has 15 amino acids. CDR3 protein: CASSPPVNLAYEQYF.

The V and J genes are TRBV9 and TRBJ2-1; TCRdb reports TRBD2, a call that lacks DNA to check it against. CDR3 length: 16 amino acids. Per the germline V gene, CDR1 is SGDLS and CDR2 is YYNGEE. CDR3 loop: CASSVSGTSDYNEQFF. Supplemented by reference TRBV9 and TRBJ2-1, the full variable domain reads DSGVTQTPKHLITATGQRVTLRCSPRSGDLSVYWYQQSLDQGLQFLIQYYNGEERAKGNILERFSAQQFPDLHSELNLSSLELGDSALYFCASSVSGTSDYNEQFFGPGTRLTVL.

The chain recombines TRBV28 with TRBJ2-7; TCRdb picks TRBD1, but there is no DNA to check that call. The CDR3 runs 15 residues. Looked up from germline, CDR1 is MDHEN and CDR2 is SYDVKM. CDR3 sequence: CASGGGSVYRYEQYF.

The chain uses TRBV21-1 and TRBJ1-2. TRBV21-1 is recorded as a pseudogene. There are 15 residues in the CDR3. The CDR3 loop reads CASRQRAGGLYGYTF.

The chain carries TRBV29-1 and TRBJ2-3; TCRdb proposes TRBD2, but this gene call is untestable without DNA. This CDR3 spans 13 amino acids. The germline gives CDR1 SQVTM, CDR2 ANQGSEA. The CDR3 sequence is CSLTSGSTDTQYF.

The chain joins TRBV5-1 to TRBJ1-2. Per the germline V gene, CDR1 is SGHRS and CDR2 is YFSETQ. The CDR3 extends over 13 amino acids. The CDR3 reads CASSLESNYGYTF.

This chain links TRBV18 with TRBJ2-7. This CDR3 is 14 amino acids long. Looked up from germline, CDR1 is KGHSH and CDR2 is LQKENI. The CDR3 is CASSPVGRVNEQYF.

This chain joins TRBV27 and TRBJ2-7; TCRdb outputs TRBD2, but without DNA this stays unchecked. CDR1 is MNHEY and CDR2 is SMNVEV in the germline V gene (reference sequence). This CDR3 is 16 amino acids long. Here the CDR3 reads CASNQGSGKILNEQYF.

The chain combines TRBV9 with TRBJ2-3; TCRdb indicates TRBD2, and absent DNA this call remains unverified. This CDR3 has 16 residues. In germline, CDR1 is SGDLS, CDR2 YYNGEE. The CDR3 sequence: CASSVRTSGSTDTQYF.

The rearrangement links TRBV29-1 to TRBJ1-2; the D call from TCRdb, TRBD1, cannot be confirmed without DNA. The CDR3 is made up of 11 amino acids. Germline V lookup: CDR1 SQVTM, CDR2 ANQGSEA. The CDR3 loop is CSVDRGYGYTF.

This chain joins TRBV7-9 and TRBJ2-1; with no DNA, the TCRdb D assignment of TRBD1 cannot be verified. Germline values: CDR1 SEHNR, CDR2 FQNEAQ (reference sequence). CDR3 size: 14 residues. The CDR3 loop is CASSLIQGLHEQFF.

This chain uses TRBV12-3 or TRBV12-4 with TRBJ2-5. This CDR3 comprises 12 residues. The CDR3 loop is CASSSTRETQYF.

The chain is built from TRBV9 and TRBJ2-1; the TCRdb D gene call, TRBD2, has no DNA to confirm it. In germline, CDR1 is SGDLS, CDR2 YYNGEE. The CDR3 has 17 amino acids. The CDR3 reads CASSVVGTSGRGNEQFF.